The clone carrying this T cell receptor (beta chain) was counted ten times or more. These data are taken from a study of blood T cell repertoires in COVID-19. Study in general: Samples came from the United States, Italy and Spain, spanning acute and convalescent COVID-19. The cDNA or gDNA used as material had been derived from T cells, B-cell-depleted T cells, or PBMCs.

In the source study's methods: Reference gene primer amplification yielded estimated nucleated cell counts. The protocol was immunoSEQ multiplex PCR, while the TCRdb copy is restricted to in-frame clones and leaves out a portion. The DNA gave D and trimming, while V, J and clone size come from that table. In the table there are tens of thousands of clones, 76% of which are singletons. Germline V gene data show CDR1 as MNHEY and CDR2 as SVGAGI. The CDR3 covers 15 residues. J was trimmed by 4 bases and V by 7 bases; bases with no gene match: 9. What was sequenced was peripheral blood. The rearrangement links TRBV6-5 to TRBJ1-2; 10 bases map to TRBD1. The TCR sequence derives from a woman in her 50s with active or convalescent COVID-19. The DNA for the CDR3 is TGTGCCAGCACCTTTGGGGGGACAGGGGCCTATGGCTACACCTTC. It codes for CASTFGGTGAYGYTF.